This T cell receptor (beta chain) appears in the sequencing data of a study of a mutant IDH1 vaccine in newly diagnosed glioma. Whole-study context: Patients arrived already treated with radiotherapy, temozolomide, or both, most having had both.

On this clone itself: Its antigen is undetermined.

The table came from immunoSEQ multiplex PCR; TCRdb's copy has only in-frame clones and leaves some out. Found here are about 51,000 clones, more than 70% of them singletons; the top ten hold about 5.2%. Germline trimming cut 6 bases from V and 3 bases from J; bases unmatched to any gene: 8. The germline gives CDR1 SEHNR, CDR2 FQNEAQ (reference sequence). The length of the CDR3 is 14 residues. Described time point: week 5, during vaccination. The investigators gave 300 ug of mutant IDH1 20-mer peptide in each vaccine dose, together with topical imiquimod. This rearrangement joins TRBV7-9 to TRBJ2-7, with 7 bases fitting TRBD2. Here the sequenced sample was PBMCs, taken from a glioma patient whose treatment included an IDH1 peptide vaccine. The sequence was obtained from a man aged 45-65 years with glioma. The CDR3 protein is CASRSGTDHYEQYF. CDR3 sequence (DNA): TGTGCCAGCAGAAGCGGGACGGACCACTACGAGCAGTACTTC.